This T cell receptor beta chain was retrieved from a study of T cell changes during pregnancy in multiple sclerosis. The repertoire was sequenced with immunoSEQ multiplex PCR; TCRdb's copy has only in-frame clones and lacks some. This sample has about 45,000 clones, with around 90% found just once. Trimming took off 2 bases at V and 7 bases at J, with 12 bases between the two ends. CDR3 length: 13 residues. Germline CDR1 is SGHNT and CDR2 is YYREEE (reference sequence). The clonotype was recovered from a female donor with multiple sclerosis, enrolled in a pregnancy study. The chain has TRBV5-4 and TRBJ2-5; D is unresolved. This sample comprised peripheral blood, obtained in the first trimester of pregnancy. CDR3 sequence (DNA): TGTGCCAGCAGCTTTGACACGTACGGGACCCAGTACTTC. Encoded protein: CASSFDTYGTQYF. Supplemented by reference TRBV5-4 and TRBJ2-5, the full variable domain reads ETGVTQSPTHLIKTRGQQVTLRCSSQSGHNTVSWYQQALGQGPQFIFQYYREEENGRGNFPPRFSGLQFPNYSSELNVNALELDDSALYLCASSFDTYGTQYFGPGTRLLVL.